The clone carrying this TCR beta chain was detected many times. This entry comes from a study of Graves' ophthalmopathy and Graves' hyperthyroidism. Turning to the study itself: Peripheral blood collection took place at initial diagnosis, before any treatment.

CDR3 size: 14 residues. Trimming took 5 bases from V and 1 from J, leaving 14 bases between them. Germline loops: CDR1 DFQATT, CDR2 SNEGSKA (reference sequence). Amplified material comprised TCR beta CDR3 regions derived from RNA transcripts. First-round RT-PCR used HTBI primers; second-round multiplex PCR followed. From the multiplex PCR reads, TCRdb called clonotypes with MiXCR, one entry per CDR3 protein. The table includes more than 300,000 distinct CDR3 sequences, 15% to 19% detected once. Stable hyperthyroid donors showed no ophthalmopathy during 18 months follow-up. Clinicians made diagnoses from clinical symptoms, serum thyroxine, TRAb, thyroid ultrasound and orbital computed tomography. The PBMCs had their origin in approximately 10 ml of fresh peripheral blood.

The material sequenced was peripheral blood. The chain couples TRBV20-1 to TRBJ1-1, with D maybe TRBD1 (5 bases). The TCR was taken from a woman in her late teens or twenties with stable Graves' hyperthyroidism. The CDR3: CSAQRSTANTEAFF. The DNA for the CDR3 is TGCAGTGCTCAAAGATCGACAGCGAACACTGAAGCTTTCTTT.